This TCR beta chain was recovered during a study of shared clonotypes between healthy human individuals. Study overall: A donor's plate count was three for CD4 naive and three for CD4 memory; CD8 naive had two and CD8 memory one. Findings and caveats of the study: Relative to their counterparts shared across all four donors, non-shared clonotypes exhibited diminished generation probabilities. Though the depth was large, rarefaction showed that sorted-subset sequencing was incomplete.

About this clone itself: The antigen remains undetermined.

The donor population consisted of healthy HIV-negative adults with no recent acute infections or vaccinations. The germline CDR1 and CDR2 sequences are SEHNR and FQNEAQ (reference sequence). Trimming at V came to 8 bases and at J to 3 bases, leaving 4 bases not matched to a gene. The CDR3 contains 12 residues. Generated by immunoSEQ multiplex PCR, the TCRdb table keeps only in-frame clones and is missing some. The sample includes about 1,500,000 clones, around 97% of them seen just once. The sequenced material came from naive CD4+ T cells sorted from blood. Subset of the sample: CD45RA+ positively selected. V is TRBV7-9 and J is TRBJ2-7; 7 bases are a match to TRBD1. The source of this sequence is a man aged 30-40 years in good health. CDR3 region: CASARDSYEQYF. The CDR3 bases are TGTGCCAGCGCCCGGGACAGCTACGAGCAGTACTTC.